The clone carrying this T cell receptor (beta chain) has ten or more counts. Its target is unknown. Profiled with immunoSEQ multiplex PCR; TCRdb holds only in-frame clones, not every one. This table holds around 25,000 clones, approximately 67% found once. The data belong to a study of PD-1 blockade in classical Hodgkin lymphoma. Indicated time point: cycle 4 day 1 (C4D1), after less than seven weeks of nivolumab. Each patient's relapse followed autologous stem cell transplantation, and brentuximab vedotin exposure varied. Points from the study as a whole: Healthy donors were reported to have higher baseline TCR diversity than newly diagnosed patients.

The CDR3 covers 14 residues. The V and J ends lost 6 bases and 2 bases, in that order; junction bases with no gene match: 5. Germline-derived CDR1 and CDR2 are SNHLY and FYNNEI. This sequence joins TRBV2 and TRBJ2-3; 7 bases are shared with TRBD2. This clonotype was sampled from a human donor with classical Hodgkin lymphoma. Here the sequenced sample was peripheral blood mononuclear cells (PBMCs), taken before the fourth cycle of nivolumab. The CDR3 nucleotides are TGTGCCAGCAGAAAGCGGGGCTCCACAGATACGCAGTATTTT. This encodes CASRKRGSTDTQYF.